This T cell receptor (beta chain) was captured in a study of OX40 agonist ivuxolimab in advanced cancers. The overall study: Patients were given ivuxolimab, an antibody that agonizes OX40 (CD134). Patients were dosed intravenously with ivuxolimab at 0.01 to 10 mg/kg every 2 weeks. Participants averaged approximately 61 years of age (range 23 to 79) and were 82.7% male.

The CDR3 totals 13 residues. Germline-derived CDR1 and CDR2 are SGHTA and FQGNSA. V was cut by 2 bases and J by 2 bases, with 7 bases left in between. Clones were sequenced by immunoSEQ multiplex PCR, and TCRdb holds only the in-frame ones, with some missing. The sample lists approximately 39,000 clones; around 90% were seen once. This clonotype was sampled from an adult with an advanced solid tumor such as melanoma, head and neck, liver or kidney cancer. Material: CD4+ or CD8+ T cells sorted from blood, obtained in a trial of the OX40 agonist ivuxolimab. The genes are TRBV7-2 and TRBJ2-7; D call uncertain. The CDR3: CASSLLGPYEQYF. CDR3 DNA sequence: TGTGCCAGCAGCTTACTGGGTCCCTACGAGCAGTACTTC.